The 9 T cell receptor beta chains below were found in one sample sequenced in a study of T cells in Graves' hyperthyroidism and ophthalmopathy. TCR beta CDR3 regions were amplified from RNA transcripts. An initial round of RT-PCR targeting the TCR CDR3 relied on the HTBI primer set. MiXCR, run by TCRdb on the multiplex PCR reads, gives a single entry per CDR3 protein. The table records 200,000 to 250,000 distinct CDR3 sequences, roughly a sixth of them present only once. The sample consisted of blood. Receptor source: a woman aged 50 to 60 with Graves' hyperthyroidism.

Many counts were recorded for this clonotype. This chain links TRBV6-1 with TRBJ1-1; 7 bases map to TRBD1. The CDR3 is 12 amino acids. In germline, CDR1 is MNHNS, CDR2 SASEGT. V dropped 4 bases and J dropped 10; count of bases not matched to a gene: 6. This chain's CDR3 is CASSVRQGRAFF. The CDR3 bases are TGTGCCAGCAGTGTCCGACAGGGACGAGCTTTCTTT.

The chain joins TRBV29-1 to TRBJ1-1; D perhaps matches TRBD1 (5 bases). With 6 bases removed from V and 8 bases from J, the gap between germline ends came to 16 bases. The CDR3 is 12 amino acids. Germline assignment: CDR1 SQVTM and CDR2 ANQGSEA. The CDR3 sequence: CSVLRDGAEAFF. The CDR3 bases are TGCAGCGTCCTCAGGGATGGGGCCGAAGCTTTCTTT.

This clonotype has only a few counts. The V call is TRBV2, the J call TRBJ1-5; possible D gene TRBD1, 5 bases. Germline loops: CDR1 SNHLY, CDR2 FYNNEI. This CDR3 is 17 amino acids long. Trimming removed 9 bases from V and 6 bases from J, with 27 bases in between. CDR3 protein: CASSGLPGGVVSQPQHF. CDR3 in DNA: TGTGCCAGTTCCGGTCTCCCCGGGGGGGTCGTTAGTCAGCCCCAGCATTTT.

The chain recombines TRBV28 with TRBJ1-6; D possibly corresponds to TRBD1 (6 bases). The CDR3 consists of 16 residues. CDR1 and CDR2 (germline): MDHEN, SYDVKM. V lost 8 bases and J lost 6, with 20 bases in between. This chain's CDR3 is CASRGAGRGGNSPLHF. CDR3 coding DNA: TGTGCCAGCCGGGGGGCAGGGAGGGGAGGTAATTCACCCCTCCACTTT.

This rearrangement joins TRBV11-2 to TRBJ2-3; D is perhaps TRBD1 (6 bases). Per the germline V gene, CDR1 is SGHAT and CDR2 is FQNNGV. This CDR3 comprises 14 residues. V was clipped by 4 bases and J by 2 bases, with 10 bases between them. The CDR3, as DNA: TGTGCCAGCAGCTCGGACAGAACCACAGATACGCAGTATTTT. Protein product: CASSSDRTTDTQYF.

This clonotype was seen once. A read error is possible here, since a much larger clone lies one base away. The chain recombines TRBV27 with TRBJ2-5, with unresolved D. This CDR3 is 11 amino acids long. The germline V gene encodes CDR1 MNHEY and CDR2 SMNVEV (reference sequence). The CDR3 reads CASSLAGTRYF. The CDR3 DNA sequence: TGTGCCAGCAGTTTAGCAGGAACCCGGTACTTC.

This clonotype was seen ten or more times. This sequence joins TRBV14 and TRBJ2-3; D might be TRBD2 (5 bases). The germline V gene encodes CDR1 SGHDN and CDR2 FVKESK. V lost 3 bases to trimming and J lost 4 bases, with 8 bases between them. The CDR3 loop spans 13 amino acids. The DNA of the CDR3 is TGTGCCAGCAGCCAGACTAACTCAGATACGCAGTATTTT. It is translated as CASSQTNSDTQYF.

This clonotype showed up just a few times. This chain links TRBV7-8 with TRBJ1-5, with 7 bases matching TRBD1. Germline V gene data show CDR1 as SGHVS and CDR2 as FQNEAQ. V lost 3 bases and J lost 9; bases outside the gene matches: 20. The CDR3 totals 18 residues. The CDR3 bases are TGTGCCAGCAGCTTTTCATCTACAGGGGTGGCTAAAAAAACGCCCCAGCATTTT. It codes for CASSFSSTGVAKKTPQHF. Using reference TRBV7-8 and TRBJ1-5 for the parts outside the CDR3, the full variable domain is GAGVSQSPRYKVAKRGQDVALRCDPISGHVSLFWYQQALGQGPEFLTYFQNEAQLDKSGLPSDRFFAERPEGSVSTLKIQRTQQEDSAVYLCASSFSSTGVAKKTPQHFGDGTRLSIL.

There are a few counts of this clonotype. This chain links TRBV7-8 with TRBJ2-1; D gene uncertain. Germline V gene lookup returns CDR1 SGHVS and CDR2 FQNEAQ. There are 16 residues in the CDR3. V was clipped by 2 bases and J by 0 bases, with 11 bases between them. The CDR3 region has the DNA TGTGCCAGCAGCTTATTCCAACTATTCTCCTACAATGAGCAGTTCTTC. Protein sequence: CASSLFQLFSYNEQFF. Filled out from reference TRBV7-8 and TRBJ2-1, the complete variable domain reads GAGVSQSPRYKVAKRGQDVALRCDPISGHVSLFWYQQALGQGPEFLTYFQNEAQLDKSGLPSDRFFAERPEGSVSTLKIQRTQQEDSAVYLCASSLFQLFSYNEQFFGPGTRLTVL.